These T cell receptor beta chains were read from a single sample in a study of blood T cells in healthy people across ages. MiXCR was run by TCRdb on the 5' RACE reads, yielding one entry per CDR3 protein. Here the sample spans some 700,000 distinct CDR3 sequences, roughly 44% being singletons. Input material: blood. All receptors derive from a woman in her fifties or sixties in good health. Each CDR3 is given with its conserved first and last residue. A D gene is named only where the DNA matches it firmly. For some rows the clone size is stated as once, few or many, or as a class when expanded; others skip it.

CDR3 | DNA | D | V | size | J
CASSPGTSDQNIQYF | TGTGCCAGCTCACCAGGGACTAGCGACCAAAACATTCAGTACTTC | TRBD2 | TRBV18 | . | TRBJ2-4
CRVGLVRSSYNEQFF | TGCAGAGTTGGGCTTGTGAGGAGCTCCTACAATGAGCAGTTCTTC | . | TRBV29-1 | . | TRBJ2-1
CSADGRTSGSNQPQHF | TGCAGTGCGGACGGAAGGACCAGTGGTAGCAATCAGCCCCAGCATTTT | . | TRBV20-1 | . | TRBJ1-5
CASLTQHQGAGETQYF | TGTGCCAGCCTAACTCAACATCAGGGGGCCGGCGAGACCCAGTACTTC | TRBD1 | TRBV28 | few | TRBJ2-5
CASSRTSSGYNEQYF | TGTGCCAGCAGCCGGACTAGTTCAGGGTACAATGAGCAGTACTTC | TRBD2 | TRBV7-3 | . | TRBJ2-7
CASSLGGLGTSGYTF | TGTGCCAGCAGCCTCGGGGGCCTAGGAACCAGCGGCTACACCTTC | . | TRBV3-1 | . | TRBJ1-2
CSVAGRGAVVYGYTF | TGCAGCGTGGCGGGCCGGGGGGCCGTAGTCTATGGCTACACCTTC | . | TRBV29-1 | . | TRBJ1-2
CASSLQGDTGAFF | TGTGCCAGCAGCTTACAGGGGGACACTGGAGCTTTCTTT | TRBD1 | TRBV7-2 | . | TRBJ1-1
CASSPGMGSYNEQFF | TGTGCCAGCAGCCCAGGGATGGGCTCCTACAATGAGCAGTTCTTC | . | TRBV6-6 | . | TRBJ2-1
CASTEFSGGTYNEQFF | TGTGCCAGCACCGAATTTTCTGGGGGAACGTACAATGAGCAGTTCTTC | . | TRBV11-2 | . | TRBJ2-1
CASREQGSLTYEQYF | TGTGCCAGCCGAGAACAGGGTTCCCTTACCTACGAGCAGTACTTC | . | TRBV6-5 | few | TRBJ2-7
CASSLLWRVGHLTDTQYF | TGTGCCAGCAGCTTACTCTGGCGTGTAGGGCACCTCACAGATACGCAGTATTTT | . | TRBV7-2 | few | TRBJ2-3
CAGAGGLSTDTQYF | TGTGCCGGAGCGGGAGGACTTAGCACAGATACGCAGTATTTT | TRBD2 | TRBV6-2/TRBV6-3 | . | TRBJ2-3
CASSQSAGEMNTEAFF | TGCGCCAGCAGCCAATCGGCAGGTGAGATGAACACTGAAGCTTTCTTT | . | TRBV4-3 | . | TRBJ1-1
CASSLRQGSSYNSPLHF | TGTGCCAGCAGTCTCCGACAGGGGAGCTCCTATAATTCACCCCTCCACTTT | TRBD1 | TRBV12-3/TRBV12-4 | . | TRBJ1-6
CASSIYQGGVVGIDTQYF | TGTGCCAGCAGTATCTATCAGGGGGGGGTGGTTGGAATTGATACGCAGTATTTT | . | TRBV12-3/TRBV12-4 | . | TRBJ2-3
CASSVRAGLRVNEQFF | TGTGCCAGCAGCGTAAGGGCCGGGCTGAGAGTGAATGAGCAGTTCTTC | . | TRBV7-8 | . | TRBJ2-1
CASTGQGHETQYF | TGTGCCAGCACGGGACAGGGGCATGAGACCCAGTACTTC | TRBD1 | TRBV2 | few | TRBJ2-5
CASPPGSEAFF | TGCGCCAGCCCACCGGGTTCTGAAGCTTTCTTT | . | TRBV5-1 | . | TRBJ1-1
CASSLSVSGANVLTF | TGTGCCAGCAGTCTTTCGGTCTCTGGGGCCAACGTCCTGACTTTC | . | TRBV12-3/TRBV12-4 | . | TRBJ2-6
CSVVLAGVSIQPQHF | TGCAGCGTTGTTCTGGCAGGCGTTAGCATTCAGCCCCAGCATTTT | . | TRBV29-1 | . | TRBJ1-5
CASSLGLGGTYEQYF | TGTGCCAGCAGCTTAGGGCTAGGGGGTACCTACGAGCAGTACTTC | . | TRBV7-8 | . | TRBJ2-7
CASSGMGADVGLAANQSYEQYF | TGTGCCAGCAGCGGGATGGGGGCAGACGTCGGACTAGCGGCCAACCAATCCTACGAGCAGTACTTC | . | TRBV21-1 | few | TRBJ2-7
CASSLSFSNQPQHF | TGTGCCAGCAGTTTAAGTTTTTCAAATCAGCCCCAGCATTTT | . | TRBV27 | . | TRBJ1-5
CASSGQVYGYTF | TGTGCCAGCAGCGGACAGGTCTATGGCTACACCTTC | . | TRBV9 | . | TRBJ1-2
CSARAGFQETQYF | TGCAGTGCTAGAGCGGGTTTCCAAGAGACCCAGTACTTC | . | TRBV20-1 | . | TRBJ2-5
CASSRRTGNPGANVLTF | TGTGCCAGCAGTCGTCGAACAGGGAACCCTGGGGCCAACGTCCTGACTTTC | . | TRBV6-1 | few | TRBJ2-6
CASSEMTGAQEAQYF | TGTGCCAGCAGTGAGATGACAGGGGCCCAAGAGGCCCAGTACTTC | TRBD1 | TRBV25-1 | . | TRBJ2-5
CASSWRQGPDEQYF | TGTGCCAGCAGCTGGCGACAGGGCCCAGACGAGCAGTACTTC | TRBD1 | TRBV3-1 | many | TRBJ2-7
CASSLRTGVSQPQHF | TGTGCCAGCAGCTTGAGGACAGGGGTCAGTCAGCCCCAGCATTTT | TRBD1 | TRBV5-5 | . | TRBJ1-5
CAGSVSGYEQYF | TGTGCCGGGAGTGTATCGGGGTACGAGCAGTACTTC | . | TRBV30 | . | TRBJ2-7
CSVEDSVDRGSRYEQYF | TGCAGCGTTGAAGATTCCGTGGACAGGGGGTCTAGGTACGAGCAGTACTTC | TRBD1 | TRBV29-1 | . | TRBJ2-7
CASSQDLASDTQYF | TGTGCCAGCAGCCAAGATCTAGCCAGTGATACGCAGTATTTT | . | TRBV3-1 | . | TRBJ2-3
CSARDRGTSASFYEQYF | TGCAGTGCTAGAGATCGAGGGACTAGCGCATCCTTCTACGAGCAGTACTTC | TRBD2 | TRBV20-1 | many | TRBJ2-7
CSAPPGTQNIQYF | TGCAGTGCCCCCCCAGGGACACAAAACATTCAGTACTTC | . | TRBV20-1 | few | TRBJ2-4
CASSWRGRGVYEQYF | TGTGCCAGCAGCTGGAGGGGACGGGGTGTCTACGAGCAGTACTTC | . | TRBV6-2/TRBV6-3 | . | TRBJ2-7
CASSVGVGTSGRVQETQYF | TGTGCCAGCAGCGTAGGGGTCGGGACTAGCGGGAGGGTTCAAGAGACCCAGTACTTC | TRBD2 | TRBV9 | . | TRBJ2-5
CASGKSGTSGNNEQFF | TGTGCCAGCGGCAAATCCGGGACTAGCGGGAACAATGAGCAGTTCTTC | TRBD2 | TRBV3-1 | . | TRBJ2-1
CASSSGTGNYEQYF | TGCGCCAGCAGCTCCGGGACAGGGAACTACGAGCAGTACTTC | TRBD1 | TRBV28 | many | TRBJ2-7
CASSFNTGGSEKLFF | TGTGCCAGCAGTTTTAATACGGGCGGGAGTGAAAAACTGTTTTTT | . | TRBV12-3/TRBV12-4 | few | TRBJ1-4
CASSPAGQGRYGYTF | TGTGCCAGCTCCCCAGCCGGACAGGGTCGGTATGGCTACACCTTC | TRBD1 | TRBV18 | . | TRBJ1-2
CASRETVNYGYTF | TGTGCCAGCAGGGAGACTGTGAACTATGGCTACACCTTC | . | TRBV7-2 | many | TRBJ1-2
CVSSQLRGSYGYTF | TGTGTCAGCAGCCAGCTCAGGGGTTCCTATGGCTACACCTTC | . | TRBV14 | . | TRBJ1-2
CASSRTGGYEQYF | TGTGCCAGCAGCCGGACAGGGGGCTACGAGCAGTACTTC | TRBD1 | TRBV3-1 | many | TRBJ2-7
CASSLGTEAYEQYF | TGTGCCAGCAGCCTGGGGACAGAAGCCTACGAGCAGTACTTC | TRBD1 | TRBV7-9 | few | TRBJ2-7
CASSRALAGGPGDTQYF | TGTGCCAGCAGCCGTGCCCTAGCGGGGGGGCCGGGAGATACGCAGTATTTT | TRBD2 | TRBV3-1 | . | TRBJ2-3
CASSLNPIRQPLAKNIQYF | TGCGCCAGCAGCTTAAACCCTATCCGGCAGCCACTAGCCAAAAACATTCAGTACTTC | . | TRBV5-1 | many | TRBJ2-4
CASSNFTGVQETQYF | TGTGCCAGCAGTAATTTTACAGGTGTCCAAGAGACCCAGTACTTC | . | TRBV10-3 | . | TRBJ2-5